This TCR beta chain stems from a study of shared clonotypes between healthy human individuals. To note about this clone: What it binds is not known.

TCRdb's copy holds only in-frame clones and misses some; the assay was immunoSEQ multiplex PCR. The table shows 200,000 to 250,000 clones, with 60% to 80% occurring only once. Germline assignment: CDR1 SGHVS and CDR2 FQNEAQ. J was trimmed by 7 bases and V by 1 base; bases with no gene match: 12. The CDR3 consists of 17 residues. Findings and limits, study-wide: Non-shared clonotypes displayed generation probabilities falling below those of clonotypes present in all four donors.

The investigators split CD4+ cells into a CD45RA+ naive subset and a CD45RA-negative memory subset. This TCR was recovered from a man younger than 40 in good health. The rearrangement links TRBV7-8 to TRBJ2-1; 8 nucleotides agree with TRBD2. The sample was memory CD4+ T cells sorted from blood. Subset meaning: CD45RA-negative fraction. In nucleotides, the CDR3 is TGTGCCAGCAGCTTAGTAATTCCTTCGGGGACTAGAAATGAGCAGTTCTTC. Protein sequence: CASSLVIPSGTRNEQFF.